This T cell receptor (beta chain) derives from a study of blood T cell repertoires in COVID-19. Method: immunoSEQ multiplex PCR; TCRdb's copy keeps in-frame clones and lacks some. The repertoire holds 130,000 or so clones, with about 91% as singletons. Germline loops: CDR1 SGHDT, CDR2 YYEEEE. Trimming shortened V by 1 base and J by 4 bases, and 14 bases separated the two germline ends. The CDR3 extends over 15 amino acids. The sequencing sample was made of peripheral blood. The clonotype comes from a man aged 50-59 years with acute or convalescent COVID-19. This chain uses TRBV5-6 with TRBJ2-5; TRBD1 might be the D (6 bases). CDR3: CASSLQGLRAETQYF. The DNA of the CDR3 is TGTGCCAGCAGCTTGCAGGGGTTAAGGGCAGAGACCCAGTACTTC. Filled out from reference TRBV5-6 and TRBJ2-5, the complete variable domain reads DAGVTQSPTHLIKTRGQQVTLRCSPKSGHDTVSWYQQALGQGPQFIFQYYEEEERQRGNFPDRFSGHQFPNYSSELNVNALLLGDSALYLCASSLQGLRAETQYFGPGTRLLVL.